This record concerns one T cell receptor (beta chain) sequence. The data originate from a study of cytomegalovirus exposure and HLA in healthy donors. The CDR3 consists of 16 residues. CDR1 is MNHEY, CDR2 SMNVEV, per germline (reference sequence). With 2 bases removed from V and 11 bases from J, the gap between germline ends came to 24 bases. The PCR employed 60 Vbeta primers together with 13 Jbeta primers. Method: immunoSEQ multiplex PCR; TCRdb's copy keeps in-frame clones and lacks some. The table has about 130,000 clones, roughly 85% seen once. The clonotype was recovered from a woman in her 30s in good health and CMV-seropositive. The gene calls are TRBV27 and TRBJ2-5, with a weak D call TRBD1 (6 bases). The sequenced sample consisted of PBMCs. The CDR3 spells CASSLRARGGYDEQYF. DNA for the CDR3: TGTGCCAGCAGTTTAAGAGCGAGAGGGGGTTACGATGAGCAGTACTTC.